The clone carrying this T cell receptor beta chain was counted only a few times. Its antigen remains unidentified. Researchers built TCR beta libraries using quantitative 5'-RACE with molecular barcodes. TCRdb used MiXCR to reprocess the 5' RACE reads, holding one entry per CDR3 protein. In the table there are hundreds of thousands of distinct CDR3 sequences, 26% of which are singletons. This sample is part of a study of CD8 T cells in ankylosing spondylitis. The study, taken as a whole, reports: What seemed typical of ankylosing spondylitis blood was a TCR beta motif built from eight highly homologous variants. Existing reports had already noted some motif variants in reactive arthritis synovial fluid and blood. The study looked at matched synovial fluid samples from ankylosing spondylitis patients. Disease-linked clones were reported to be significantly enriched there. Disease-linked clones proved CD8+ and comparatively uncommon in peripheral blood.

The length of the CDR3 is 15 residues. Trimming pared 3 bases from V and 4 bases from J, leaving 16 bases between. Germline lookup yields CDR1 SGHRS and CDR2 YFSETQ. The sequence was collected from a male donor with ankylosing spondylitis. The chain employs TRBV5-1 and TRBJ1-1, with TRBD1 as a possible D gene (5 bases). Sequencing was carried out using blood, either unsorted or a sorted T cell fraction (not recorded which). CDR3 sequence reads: CASSSNGRTSTEAFF. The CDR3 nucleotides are TGCGCCAGCAGCTCGAATGGCAGGACAAGCACTGAAGCTTTCTTT.